This TCR beta chain derives from a study of shared clonotypes between healthy human individuals. Notes on the study in general: Naive subsets tended to show greater estimated richness than memory subsets.

Naive CD8 populations comprised CD45RO-negative cells positively selected for CCR7, excluding terminally differentiated effector memory CD45RA+ cells. This CDR3 is 13 amino acids long. Germline V lookup: CDR1 MNHNS, CDR2 SASEGT. The ends lost 6 bases at V and 5 bases at J; junction bases unmatched: 1. Turning to this clone: Its antigen is not known.

For sorted subsets, approximately 0.2 ug DNA per replicate equaled 33,000 or so T cell genomes. The assay was immunoSEQ multiplex PCR, and TCRdb's table has in-frame clones only and misses some. The table shows roughly 2 million clones, with approximately 95% occurring only once. The clonotype originates from a man between 18 and 29 years old in good health. The specimen sequenced was naive CD8+ T cells sorted from blood. The chain is built from TRBV6-1 and TRBJ2-2, with 9 bases identical to TRBD1. As DNA, the CDR3 is TGTGCCAGCAGAGGACAGGGGACCGGGGAGCTGTTTTTT. It yields the protein CASRGQGTGELFF.